This record concerns one TCR beta chain sequence. Its target is not known. The sample belongs to a study of OX40 agonist ivuxolimab in advanced cancers. Overall study findings and caveats: CD4+ T cells averaged fewer expanded clones than CD8+ T cells. Both blood CD4+ and CD8+ T cells showed clonal growth by week 6 at 0.1 to 3.0 mg/kg.

TCRdb keeps only in-frame clones here, not all; method: immunoSEQ multiplex PCR. The data show roughly 100,000 clones, with 90% seen just once and about 1.5% held by the top ten. Germline lookup yields CDR1 MDHEN and CDR2 SYDVKM. Losses at the gene ends were 5 bases for V and 7 bases for J; bases not matched to a gene: 13. The CDR3 runs to 16 residues. The chain links TRBV28 to TRBJ2-4; 8 bases line up with TRBD1. The sequenced sample was CD4+ or CD8+ T cells sorted from blood, obtained in a trial of the OX40 agonist ivuxolimab. This receptor was taken from an adult with an advanced solid tumor such as melanoma, head and neck, liver or kidney cancer. CDR3 residues: CASSMGGRTGLNIQYF. CDR3 in DNA: TGTGCCAGCAGTATGGGGGGTCGGACAGGGCTGAACATTCAGTACTTC.